A few counts support the clone carrying this T cell receptor beta chain. Antigen unknown. Noted time point: sample taken at primary tumor resection. V was pared by 0 bases and J by 5 bases, with 8 bases between. The CDR3 covers 14 residues. Germline CDR1 SGHDN, CDR2 FVKESK. Each CDR3 protein gets one entry after TCRdb re-called the 5' RACE reads with MiXCR. This table holds 20,000 to 25,000 distinct CDR3 sequences, approximately 15% found once. These data are taken from a study of spatial heterogeneity in lung cancer. Notes on the study in general: Tracking of tumor mutation counts was seen in expanded intratumoral alpha and beta TCR counts.

The chain links TRBV14 to TRBJ2-1; D uncertain. Sequencing used lung tumor tissue, obtained at surgery. This clonotype was obtained from a female donor with early-stage non-small cell lung cancer. The CDR3 spells CASSQDPENNEQFF. The CDR3 DNA follows: TGTGCCAGCAGCCAAGATCCGGAAAACAATGAGCAGTTCTTC.